A selection of T cell receptor beta chains follows, all from one sample in a study of blood T cell repertoires in COVID-19. Here immunoSEQ multiplex PCR was the method, and the copy in TCRdb shows in-frame clones only, minus some. The table shows 250,000 to 300,000 clones, with roughly 89% occurring only once. The sample taken for sequencing was PBMCs or T cells enriched from blood (not recorded which). These receptors all come from a woman aged 45 to 65 who had been exposed to COVID-19. The CDR3 runs from the conserved cysteine through the conserved F or W. A D gene is named only where the DNA matches it firmly. Not every row has a clone size; where given, it reads once, few, many or a size class.

>TRBJ2-7|TRBV6-6|-|-
TGTGCCAGCAGATCCCAGGGCCTCCCCTACGAGCAGTACTTC
CASRSQGLPYEQYF
>TRBJ2-1|TRBV7-2|-|-
TGTGCCAGCAGCCCGCCCGCGATAGCGGAGCAGTTCTTC
CASSPPAIAEQFF
>TRBJ1-5|TRBV19|-|-
TGTGCCAGTAGCGTGGGGGGGTATAGCACAAATCAGCCCCAGCATTTT
CASSVGGYSTNQPQHF
>TRBJ1-2|TRBV2|-|medium-sized
TGTGCCAGCAGTGATAAGGGAGGGACATATGGCTACACCTTC
CASSDKGGTYGYTF
>TRBJ2-1|TRBV28|-|-
TGTGCCAGCAGTCCGGGTGGTGAGCAGTTCTTC
CASSPGGEQFF
>TRBJ1-2|TRBV30|-|once
TGTGCCTGGAGCCGGGTTCGCCCCGGTAATAATGACTATGGCTACACCTTC
CAWSRVRPGNNDYGYTF
>TRBJ2-6|TRBV4-1|-|-
TGCGCCAGCAGCAGAAATGTGGGGGCCCGGGCCAACGTCCTGACTTTC
CASSRNVGARANVLTF
>TRBJ2-1|TRBV11-3|-|-
TGTGCCAGCAGCCCCGTCTTGGCGGGGGCGGGCGAGCAGTTCTTC
CASSPVLAGAGEQFF
>TRBJ1-5|TRBV27|-|-
TGTGCCAGCAGTTTCACGGCGGGACAGCCCCAGCATTTT
CASSFTAGQPQHF
>TRBJ1-1|TRBV5-6|TRBD1|-
TGTGCCAGCAGCTTCCTGGACAGGAGGAACACTGAAGCTTTCTTT
CASSFLDRRNTEAFF
>TRBJ1-6|TRBV27|TRBD1|-
TGTGCCAGCAGTCCGGGACAGCATAATTCACCCCTCCACTTT
CASSPGQHNSPLHF
>TRBJ2-1|TRBV10-2|TRBD2|-
TGCGCCAGCAGTGAGTCCGCGACTAGCGGGAGAACCTCCTACAATGAGCAGTTCTTC
CASSESATSGRTSYNEQFF
>TRBJ1-2|TRBV20-1|-|-
TGCAGTGCTCTTATAGGGGATGGCTACACCTTC
CSALIGDGYTF
>TRBJ1-6|TRBV28|TRBD1|-
TGTGCCAGCAACTTGGGACAGGGCGGTTCACCCCTCCACTTT
CASNLGQGGSPLHF
>TRBJ2-5|TRBV7-9|TRBD2|-
TGTGCCAGCAGCCCCCCCCGGACTAGTATGGAGACCCAGTACTTC
CASSPPRTSMETQYF
>TRBJ1-2|TRBV3-1/TRBV3-2|-|-
TGTGCCAGCAGCCATTATCCCCAATTTCGACTCCATGGCTACACCTTC
CASSHYPQFRLHGYTF
>TRBJ1-5|TRBV18|TRBD1|-
TGTGCCAGCTCAGGACAGGAGCTGGGTCAGCCCCAGCATTTT
CASSGQELGQPQHF
>TRBJ2-7|TRBV28|TRBD1|-
TGTGGTACGAGACGGGACAGGGGGCACTACGAGCAGTACTTC
CGTRRDRGHYEQYF
>TRBJ1-1|TRBV6-5|-|-
TGTGCCAGCCAGGGGAACACTGAAGCTTTCTTT
CASQGNTEAFF
>TRBJ1-4|TRBV2|-|-
TGTGCCAGCGACGAAGGGGGTAATGAAAAACTGTTTTTT
CASDEGGNEKLFF
>TRBJ2-1|TRBV6-5|TRBD2|-
TGTGCCAGCAGATTAGCGGGGGGCTACAATGAGCAGTTCTTC
CASRLAGGYNEQFF
>TRBJ1-6|TRBV12-3/TRBV12-4|-|-
TGTGCCAGCAGTTTAAGGAGTAGACCCCTCCACTTT
CASSLRSRPLHF
>TRBJ2-1|TRBV2|TRBD1|-
TGTGCCAGCAAAGTTACTTTACCGGGACAGGAACTAGTATCGGTCTACAATGAGCAGTTCTTC
CASKVTLPGQELVSVYNEQFF
>TRBJ1-3|TRBV6-1|TRBD1|-
TGTGCCAGCAGTGGAGGGACAGGGTCGGGAAGGAACACCATATATTTT
CASSGGTGSGRNTIYF
>TRBJ2-3|TRBV29-1|-|-
TGCAGCGTTTCAAGCACAGATACGCAGTATTTT
CSVSSTDTQYF
>TRBJ2-5|TRBV7-9|-|-
TGTGCCAGCAGCTTAGATCTCAGGGCCCAAGAGACCCAGTACTTC
CASSLDLRAQETQYF
>TRBJ1-6|TRBV7-8|TRBD1|-
TGTGCCAGCATCCACGGACAGGCTAGCTCCTATAATTCACCCCTCCACTTT
CASIHGQASSYNSPLHF
>TRBJ1-4|TRBV5-5|TRBD1|once
TGTGCCAGCAGCTTGTCACAGGGGGCGGAGGGTGAAAAACTGTTTTTT
CASSLSQGAEGEKLFF
>TRBJ1-6|TRBV3-1/TRBV3-2|TRBD1|-
TGTGCCAGCAGCCTAGGGACAGGTAATTCACCCCTCCACTTT
CASSLGTGNSPLHF
>TRBJ1-1|TRBV2|-|-
TGTGCCAGCAGTGAACAGTCAGCTGAAGCTTTCTTT
CASSEQSAEAFF
>TRBJ2-3|TRBV18|-|-
TGTGCCAGCTCACCCTCCGAGGGCGGCACAGACATATATAGCACAGATACGCAGTATTTT
CASSPSEGGTDIYSTDTQYF
>TRBJ1-6|TRBV28|-|-
TGTGCCAGCCGCCAGGATAATAATTCACCCCTCCACTTT
CASRQDNNSPLHF
>TRBJ2-2|TRBV5-1|-|-
TGCGCCAGCAGTGAGGGCGGGAACACCGGGGAGCTGTTTTTT
CASSEGGNTGELFF
>TRBJ2-6|TRBV10-3|-|-
TGTGCCATCAGTGAGTCGGAGGCAGGGGCCAACGTCCTGACTTTC
CAISESEAGANVLTF
>TRBJ2-1|TRBV6-5|TRBD1|-
TGTGCCAGCAGGAACAGGGGACAATACAATGAGCAGTTCTTC
CASRNRGQYNEQFF
>TRBJ2-7|TRBV15|TRBD2|once
TGTGCCACCAGCAGAGAAATAGCGGGGGCCTACGAGCAGTACTTC
CATSREIAGAYEQYF
>TRBJ1-1|TRBV7-2|-|-
TGTGCCAGCAGCTTAATTATTCTGGACCCAAGGGGAAAAAACACTGAAGCTTTCTTT
CASSLIILDPRGKNTEAFF
>TRBJ2-7|TRBV27|TRBD2|-
TGTGCCAGCAGAGGGACCGGGGGGGGCCACATCTACGAGCAGTACTTC
CASRGTGGGHIYEQYF
>TRBJ2-7|TRBV28|-|-
TGTGCCAGCAGTTCACCCCGACAGGCCCTCTCCTACGAGCAGTACTTC
CASSSPRQALSYEQYF
>TRBJ1-2|TRBV25-1|-|-
TGTGCCAGCAGTGAAGCGGCGGGGGGCTCCTATGGCTACACCTTC
CASSEAAGGSYGYTF
>TRBJ2-2|TRBV7-8|-|-
TGTGCCAGCAGAAAGGGATACGGGACCCCGGCGGGGACCGGGGAGCTGTTTTTT
CASRKGYGTPAGTGELFF
>TRBJ1-5|TRBV4-1|-|-
TGCGCCAGCAGCCCCCAGGATAATAGCAATCAGCCCCAGCATTTT
CASSPQDNSNQPQHF
>TRBJ2-7|TRBV7-9|-|-
TGTGCCAGCAGCTTAGCAGGGGACTCCTACGAGCAGTACTTC
CASSLAGDSYEQYF
>TRBJ2-5|TRBV5-4|TRBD2|once
TGTGCCAGCAGCCCCTGGACTAGCGGGGGGGCAGAGACCCAGTACTTC
CASSPWTSGGAETQYF
>TRBJ1-5|TRBV5-1|-|-
TGCGCCAGCAGCTTGTATACGGGCAATCAGCCCCAGCATTTT
CASSLYTGNQPQHF
>TRBJ2-2|TRBV10-3|TRBD2|-
TGTGCCATCAGTGAAGGTAGCGGGGGGCCTGGGGAGACCGGGGAGCTGTTTTTT
CAISEGSGGPGETGELFF
>TRBJ1-4|TRBV7-6|TRBD1|-
TGTGCCAGCAGCTACAGGGGGCGAGTTAATGAAAAACTGTTTTTT
CASSYRGRVNEKLFF
>TRBJ2-3|TRBV7-7|-|-
TGTGCTAGCAGCTTAAACGGGGGTAACACAGATACGCAGTATTTT
CASSLNGGNTDTQYF
>TRBJ2-7|TRBV6-5|TRBD2|-
TGTGCCAGCAGTTACGATCTAGCGGTTCCTCGGGAGCAGTACTTC
CASSYDLAVPREQYF
>TRBJ2-7|TRBV5-1|-|-
TGCGCCAGCAGCCCGGACGGGGTCTCCTACGAGCAGTACTTC
CASSPDGVSYEQYF
>TRBJ2-1|TRBV2|TRBD2|-
TGTGCCAGCAGAGCCGGGACTAGCGGGGGGGCCGCGTACAATGAGCAGTTCTTC
CASRAGTSGGAAYNEQFF
>TRBJ2-2|TRBV5-1|-|-
TGCGCCAGCAGCTTCGCAGGGACAACCCGGAACACCGGGGAGCTGTTTTTT
CASSFAGTTRNTGELFF
>TRBJ2-5|TRBV5-1|-|-
TGCGCCAGCAGCTTACAACCCGGGGTTCCAGAGACCCAGTACTTC
CASSLQPGVPETQYF
>TRBJ2-2|TRBV11-2|TRBD1|-
TGTGCCAGCAGCCAAAGGACAGGGAGTAACACCGGGGAGCTGTTTTTT
CASSQRTGSNTGELFF
>TRBJ1-1|TRBV21-1|-|few
TGTGCCAGCAGCTACCTCGGGGGCACTGAAGCTTTCTTT
CASSYLGGTEAFF
>TRBJ2-1|TRBV2|TRBD1|-
TGTGCCAGCAGTGAATTGGGGGACAGGGGGCTCGATGAGCAGTTCTTC
CASSELGDRGLDEQFF
>TRBJ1-2|TRBV3-1/TRBV3-2|TRBD1|-
TGTGCCAGCAGCCAAGATGGGACAGGGTTTGGCTACACCTTC
CASSQDGTGFGYTF
>TRBJ2-7|TRBV5-8|TRBD2|-
TGTGCCAGCAGCTTGGGGGTGGTAGCGGGATCCTACGAGCAGTACTTC
CASSLGVVAGSYEQYF
>TRBJ1-2|TRBV5-5|-|-
TGTGCCAGCAGCTTGGCCCAGACGGAGACTAACTATGGCTACACCTTC
CASSLAQTETNYGYTF